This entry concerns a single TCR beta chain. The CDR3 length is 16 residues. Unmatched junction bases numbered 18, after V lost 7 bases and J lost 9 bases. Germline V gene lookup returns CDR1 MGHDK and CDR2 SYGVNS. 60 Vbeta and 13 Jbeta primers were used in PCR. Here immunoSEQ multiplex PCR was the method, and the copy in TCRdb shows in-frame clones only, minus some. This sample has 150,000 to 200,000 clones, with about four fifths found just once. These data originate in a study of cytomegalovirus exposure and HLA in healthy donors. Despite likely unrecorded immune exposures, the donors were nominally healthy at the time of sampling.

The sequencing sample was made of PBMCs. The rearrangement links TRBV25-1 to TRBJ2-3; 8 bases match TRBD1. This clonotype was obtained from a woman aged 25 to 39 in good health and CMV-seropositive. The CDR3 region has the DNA TGTGCCAGCACCCATCCGGGGACAGGTGCGAGGTGGACGCAGTATTTT. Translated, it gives CASTHPGTGARWTQYF.